The 25 T cell receptor beta chains presented below share a single source sample, sequenced in a study of blood T cell repertoires in COVID-19. TCRdb keeps only in-frame clones here, not all; method: immunoSEQ multiplex PCR. The sample includes about 180,000 clones, about 85% seen only once; the top ten take roughly 2.8%. Sequencing input: peripheral blood. The source is a woman in her twenties or thirties with active or convalescent COVID-19.

This CDR3 reads CASSRGPSSGNTIYF. CDR3 nucleotides: TGTGCCAGCTCCAGGGGGCCCAGCTCTGGAAACACCATATATTTT. The genes are TRBV6-5 and TRBJ1-3; 8 bases are a match to TRBD1. The V and J ends lost 8 bases and 0 bases, in that order; junction bases with no gene match: 6. CDR3 size: 15 residues. Looked up from germline, CDR1 is MNHEY and CDR2 is SVGAGI.

Worth noting for this clone: This CDR3 is also generated by other DNA sequences in the sample. The chain combines TRBV7-2 with TRBJ2-2; D remains ambiguous. CDR1 and CDR2 from the germline V gene are SGHTA and FQGNSA. Trimming stripped 4 bases from V and 5 bases from J, with 5 bases between. This CDR3 has 12 residues. The CDR3 DNA is TGTGCCAGCAGCTCAGATACCGGGGAGCTGTTTTTT. As protein: CASSSDTGELFF. The entire variable domain, with the rest obtained from reference TRBV7-2 and TRBJ2-2, is as follows: GAGVSQSPSNKVTEKGKDVELRCDPISGHTALYWYRQSLGQGLEFLIYFQGNSAPDKSGLPSDRFSAERTGGSVSTLTIQRTQQEDSAVYLCASSSDTGELFFGEGSRLTVL.

The V gene is TRBV5-6, the J gene TRBJ2-5; tentatively, D is TRBD1 (5 bases). V was clipped by 4 bases and J by 2 bases, with 15 bases between them. The CDR3 sequence is 15 residues long. Germline V gene data show CDR1 as SGHDT and CDR2 as YYEEEE. The CDR3 region has the DNA TGTGCCAGCAGCCAACTTGACAGAAATCAAGAGACCCAGTACTTC. It encodes CASSQLDRNQETQYF.

This clone was picked up a small number of times. The chain recombines TRBV11-2 with TRBJ1-1; unclear D gene. This CDR3 region has 15 residues. Per germline, CDR1 SGHAT and CDR2 FQNNGV. V was cut by 1 base and J by 0 bases, with 9 bases left in between. CDR3 loop: CASSLAAGMNTEAFF. CDR3 in DNA: TGTGCCAGCAGCTTAGCGGCAGGCATGAACACTGAAGCTTTCTTT.

This clone was counted between two and nine times. CDR3 amino acids: CASRAGTGTGELFF. DNA for the CDR3: TGCGCCAGCAGAGCCGGGACAGGGACCGGGGAGCTGTTTTTT. The genes are TRBV5-1 and TRBJ2-2; TRBD1 matches 9 bases. V lost 5 bases, J lost 5 bases, and 4 bases stayed unmatched. Germline CDR1 is SGHRS and CDR2 is YFSETQ. This CDR3 contains 14 residues. Together with reference TRBV5-1 and TRBJ2-2, the CDR3 gives the full variable domain: KAGVTQTPRYLIKTRGQQVTLSCSPISGHRSVSWYQQTPGQGLQFLFEYFSETQRNKGNFPGRFSGRQFSNSRSEMNVSTLELGDSALYLCASRAGTGTGELFFGEGSRLTVL.

The CDR3 protein is CASSGAQGAGNQPQHF. DNA of the CDR3: TGCGCCAGCAGTGGGGCACAGGGGGCCGGGAATCAGCCCCAGCATTTT. The gene calls are TRBV10-2 and TRBJ1-5; 9 nucleotides match TRBD1. The junction had 8 bases not matched to a gene; V was cut back by 4 bases and J by 4 bases. This CDR3 has 16 amino acids. Germline V lookup: CDR1 WSHSY, CDR2 SAAADI.

This clone was seen a few times. The chain joins TRBV18 to TRBJ2-5; D uncertain. The CDR3 is 14 amino acids. The V end lost 2 bases, the J end lost 3 bases, and 10 bases lay between the germline ends. The V gene's germline CDR1 is KGHSH and CDR2 LQKENI. CDR3 residues: CASSPVNEEETQYF. The CDR3, as DNA: TGTGCCAGCTCACCAGTGAACGAGGAAGAGACCCAGTACTTC.

The chain couples TRBV25-1 to TRBJ2-2; D gene unclear. The CDR3 length is 17 residues. Looked up from germline, CDR1 is MGHDK and CDR2 is SYGVNS. Between the trimmed V and J ends, which lost 4 bases and 1 base, there was a span of 16 bases. Written as DNA, the CDR3 is TGTGCCAGCAGTGCCGAGCATTCCTCCTTGAACACCGGGGAGCTGTTTTTT. Protein sequence: CASSAEHSSLNTGELFF.

This chain's CDR3 is CASSLALQGATFF. The CDR3 DNA is TGTGCCAGCAGTTTAGCCCTACAGGGGGCGACTTTCTTT. V is TRBV28 and J is TRBJ1-1; TRBD1 agrees at 9 bases. Germline loops: CDR1 MDHEN, CDR2 SYDVKM. The CDR3 contains 13 residues. With 2 bases clipped from V and 12 bases from J, the junction kept 7 bases outside the gene matches. Filled out from reference TRBV28 and TRBJ1-1, the complete variable domain reads DVKVTQSSRYLVKRTGEKVFLECVQDMDHENMFWYRQDPGLGLRLIYFSYDVKMKEKGDIPEGYSVSREKKERFSLILESASTNQTSMYLCASSLALQGATFFGQGTRLTVV.

The rearrangement uses TRBV6-6 and TRBJ1-4; unclear D gene. The CDR3 contains 12 residues. Germline-derived CDR1 and CDR2 are MNHNY and SVGAGI (reference sequence). Trimming removed 5 bases at V and 5 bases at J, with 6 bases between. The CDR3 DNA reads as TGTGCCAGCAGTCCCTTCAATGAAAAACTGTTTTTT. Protein: CASSPFNEKLFF.

The chain is built from TRBV10-1 and TRBJ2-7, with unresolved D. CDR1 and CDR2 (germline): WNHNN, SYGVQD (reference sequence). The V gene lost 3 bases and the J gene lost 2 bases, with 14 bases spanning the gap. CDR3 size: 15 residues. The CDR3 nucleotides read TGCGCCAGCAGTGACCCCCAGGTCTGGCCCTACGAGCAGTACTTC. Translation gives CASSDPQVWPYEQYF.

By frequency in the sample, this clone is medium-sized (0.01 to 0.1%). This chain links TRBV6-5 with TRBJ1-2; TRBD1 aligns across 7 bases. V dropped 6 bases and J dropped 3; count of bases not matched to a gene: 4. Germline V lookup: CDR1 MNHEY, CDR2 SVGAGI. The CDR3 has 13 residues. The chain's CDR3 is CASRPGGYYGYTF. The CDR3 DNA sequence: TGTGCCAGCAGGCCAGGGGGTTACTATGGCTACACCTTC.

This clone was detected a few times. The J gene is TRBJ1-3, the V gene TRBV19; D uncertain. V lost 5 bases and J 0 bases, leaving 11 bases between the germline ends. Germline V CDR1 and CDR2: LNHDA, SQIVND (reference sequence). The CDR3 is 15 residues long. DNA of the CDR3: TGTGCCAGTAGTCTCGGGATGGGCTCTGGAAACACCATATATTTT. As protein: CASSLGMGSGNTIYF.

V and J are TRBV12-5 and TRBJ1-5; D gene uncertain. This CDR3 spans 15 amino acids. Germline CDR1 is LGHNT and CDR2 is FRNRAP. V was clipped by 0 bases and J by 2 bases, with 8 bases between them. The CDR3 is CASGLVFLGNQPQHF. The CDR3 nucleotides are TGTGCTAGTGGTTTGGTGTTCCTAGGCAATCAGCCCCAGCATTTT.

The chain couples TRBV5-4 to TRBJ2-1; 7 positions agree with TRBD2. This CDR3 contains 15 residues. The J segment lost 5 bases and the V segment lost 4 bases, leaving 9 bases of the junction unmatched. Germline CDR1 and CDR2: SGHNT and YYREEE (reference sequence). The CDR3 DNA is TGTGCCAGCAGCCCCGGAGCGGGATCGAACAATGAGCAGTTCTTC. It translates to CASSPGAGSNNEQFF.

The chain couples TRBV7-2 to TRBJ2-1; D perhaps matches TRBD2 (6 bases). Trimming left V 1 base short and J 7 bases short, with 17 bases between. This CDR3 is built from 16 residues. The germline V gene encodes CDR1 SGHTA and CDR2 FQGNSA. The CDR3 protein is CASSLGISPGGNEQFF. In DNA form, the CDR3 reads TGTGCCAGCAGCTTAGGTATCTCCCCCGGGGGTAATGAGCAGTTCTTC.

The rearrangement uses TRBV5-6 and TRBJ1-4; TRBD1 agrees at 8 bases. Germline CDR1 is SGHDT and CDR2 is YYEEEE. V was clipped by 0 bases and J by 3 bases; unmatched bases: 1. This CDR3 has 15 residues. In DNA, the CDR3 is TGTGCCAGCAGCTTGGCAGGGGGCTCTAATGAAAAACTGTTTTTT. Translated: CASSLAGGSNEKLFF.

This chain links TRBV27 with TRBJ1-1; D unresolved. Trimming stripped 6 bases from V and 1 base from J, with 12 bases between. CDR3 length equals 14 residues. CDR1 is MNHEY and CDR2 is SMNVEV in the germline V gene (reference sequence). The CDR3 loop is CASSAVRRNTEAFF. CDR3 coding DNA: TGTGCCAGCAGCGCCGTTCGGAGGAACACTGAAGCTTTCTTT.

This rearrangement joins TRBV5-4 to TRBJ2-1; 8 bases fit TRBD2. The ends lost 10 bases at V and 2 bases at J; junction bases unmatched: 5. The CDR3 sequence is 13 residues long. CDR1 and CDR2 from the germline V gene are SGHNT and YYREEE (reference sequence). Here the CDR3 reads CASTSGAYNEQFF. Written as DNA, the CDR3 is TGTGCCTCCACTAGCGGAGCCTACAATGAGCAGTTCTTC.

This chain connects TRBV10-3 to TRBJ2-5; D is perhaps TRBD2 (6 bases). V was trimmed by 0 bases and J by 2 bases, leaving 7 bases between them. CDR3 length: 14 amino acids. Germline CDR1 and CDR2: ENHRY and SYGVKD. The CDR3 spells CAISESAGQETQYF. Written as DNA, the CDR3 is TGTGCCATCAGTGAGTCGGCGGGGCAAGAGACCCAGTACTTC.

The chain links TRBV19 to TRBJ1-5; D may be TRBD1 (5 bases). The V gene lost 6 bases and the J gene lost 0 bases, with 18 bases spanning the gap. Germline V gene sequence: CDR1 LNHDA, CDR2 SQIVND (reference sequence). This CDR3 region has 17 residues. CDR3 nucleotide sequence: TGTGCCAGTAGCACCCCCCATCGACAGAATAGCAATCAGCCCCAGCATTTT. This codes for CASSTPHRQNSNQPQHF.

In this sample, this clone turned up a few times. V gene TRBV6-5 combines with J gene TRBJ1-2; weak D call: TRBD1 (5 bases). Germline loops: CDR1 MNHEY, CDR2 SVGAGI. The ends were cut back, 0 bases at V and 6 bases at J, with 8 bases in the middle. The CDR3 is 13 residues long. CDR3 residues: CASSYSRGNGYTF. CDR3 nucleotides: TGTGCCAGCAGTTACTCTCGGGGGAATGGCTACACCTTC.

The chain employs TRBV11-2 and TRBJ2-1, with D tentatively TRBD2 (5 bases). V was cut by 0 bases and J by 5 bases, with 8 bases left in between. The CDR3 totals 14 residues. The V gene's germline CDR1 is SGHAT and CDR2 FQNNGV. The CDR3 DNA is TGTGCCAGCAGCTTAGATCGGGGTCACAATGAGCAGTTCTTC. It specifies CASSLDRGHNEQFF.

This clone has only a few counts. The chain links TRBV20-1 to TRBJ1-1; 8 nucleotides align to TRBD1. The germline gives CDR1 DFQATT, CDR2 SNEGSKA (reference sequence). V lost 3 bases and J lost 8; bases outside the gene matches: 2. This CDR3 has 11 residues. CDR3 sequence: CSARWTGEAFF. The CDR3 nucleotides are TGCAGTGCTAGGTGGACAGGGGAAGCTTTCTTT.

CDR3 in DNA: TGTGCCAGCAGCTTAGCCGCAGGGATGTATGGCTACACCTTC. It translates to CASSLAAGMYGYTF. The V and J genes are TRBV11-3 and TRBJ1-2; TRBD1 might be the D (5 bases). Trimming stripped 1 base from V and 5 bases from J, with 11 bases between. The CDR3 is 14 amino acids. CDR1 and CDR2 from the germline V gene are SGHNT and YENEEA.